A selection of T cell receptor beta chains follows, all from one sample in a study of T cell repertoires in cytomegalovirus infection. TCRdb independently ran MiXCR on the reads; one entry per CDR3 protein. The table records 160,000 or so distinct CDR3 sequences, about 20% of them present only once. These receptors are not linked to any known antigen. Material: CD8+ T cells from cultured PBMCs, obtained from culture after CMV antigen stimulation. The origin of the receptors is a human donor in good health (CMV status not recorded). Some clones in this sample may be carry-over from other donors' samples. CDR3s include the opening cysteine and the closing phenylalanine or tryptophan. A clone size is listed for some rows: how often the clone was seen (once, few, many), or a class if it is expanded.

J gene | CDR3 length | V gene | clone size | CDR3 protein
TRBJ1-2 | 13 | TRBV6-6 | NA | CASSYGGEDGYTF
TRBJ1-4 | 16 | TRBV28 | NA | CASTVLGTGENEKLFF
TRBJ2-7 | 14 | TRBV6-1 | few | CASSEFGRTYEQYF
TRBJ1-6 | 13 | TRBV4-1 | NA | CASSQGQGSPLYF
TRBJ2-5 | 16 | TRBV12-3/TRBV12-4 | few | CASSPPGLAGGGTQYF
TRBJ1-2 | 14 | TRBV11-2 | few | CASSLDAANYGYTF
TRBJ1-3 | 15 | TRBV2 | NA | CASSPTGGSGNTIYF
TRBJ2-7 | 15 | TRBV6-1 | NA | CASSEGADHPYEQYF
TRBJ2-7 | 12 | TRBV12-5 | NA | CASGQGALEQYF
TRBJ2-7 | 14 | TRBV19 | few | CASSSGTPALEQYF
TRBJ1-1 | 13 | TRBV7-2 | NA | CASSFRFNTEAFF
TRBJ1-5 | 13 | TRBV4-1 | few | CASSQVLNQPQHF
TRBJ1-1 | 12 | TRBV29-1 | NA | CSVEDPGTEAFF
TRBJ2-5 | 15 | TRBV12-3/TRBV12-4 | few | CASTYYPGQQETQYF
TRBJ1-2 | 15 | TRBV14 | few | CASSQDWDRNYGYTF
TRBJ1-5 | 14 | TRBV11-1 | NA | CASSRGGNNQPQHF
TRBJ2-2 | 17 | TRBV5-4 | few | CASSLSGSEQNTGELFF
TRBJ1-4 | 16 | TRBV6-5 | few | CASSSGSGQGQEKLFF
TRBJ2-4 | 14 | TRBV7-2 | NA | CASSLEVVRNIQYF
TRBJ2-1 | 15 | TRBV27 | few | CASSHRDRGYNEQFF
TRBJ1-2 | 13 | TRBV7-8 | NA | CASTAMGGYGYTF
TRBJ2-7 | 15 | TRBV6-1 | few | CASSRSKGQGYEQYF
TRBJ2-3 | 14 | TRBV6-2/TRBV6-3 | once | CASSYYPRADTQYF
TRBJ1-1 | 12 | TRBV7-8 | few | CASSSTDTEAFF
TRBJ2-7 | 13 | TRBV12-3/TRBV12-4 | few | CASSSPGSYEQYF